This entry is about one TCR beta chain. The data derive from a study of blood T cell repertoires in COVID-19. Study-wide background: There were acute and convalescent COVID-19 samples, and they came from the United States, Italy and Spain. T cells, B-cell-depleted T cells, or PBMCs supplied cDNA or gDNA.

The CDR3 sequence is 14 residues long. The germline gives CDR1 MNHNS, CDR2 SASEGT. With V trimmed by 3 bases and J by 5 bases, 4 bases remained unmatched. Source study methods: Nucleated cell counts were estimated from reference gene primer amplification. The repertoire was sequenced with immunoSEQ multiplex PCR; TCRdb's copy has only in-frame clones and lacks some. V and J calls and clone size are copied from that table; D and trimming were computed from the DNA. The repertoire has 250,000 to 350,000 clones, around 85% of them found once; the top ten carry approximately 2%. The receptor was derived from a young woman who had recovered from COVID-19. Sequenced input: peripheral blood. This chain links TRBV6-1 with TRBJ2-7; 10 bases are shared with TRBD2. The CDR3 loop reads CASSDSGRADEQYF. In DNA form, the CDR3 reads TGTGCCAGCAGTGACAGCGGGAGGGCCGACGAGCAGTACTTC.